Shown below are 16 T cell receptor beta chains from a single sample sequenced in a study of Ad26.COV2.S vaccination and SARS-CoV-2 variants. Described treatment: roughly 18 received Ad26.COV2.S at low or high dose, single or two shots; several received placebo; per-sample allocation not given. Specimen acquisition occurred on day 63 following the initial vaccine or placebo injection. Using immunoSEQ multiplex PCR, the repertoire was profiled, and TCRdb retains in-frame clones only, with some absent. Seen here are 430,000 or so clones, approximately 89% observed once, and the top ten hold around 2.5%. The sequences come from peripheral blood, collected in a trial of Ad26.COV2.S vaccine versus placebo. These receptor sequences come from a person aged 18 to 59 who received the Ad26.COV2.S COVID-19 vaccine or a placebo.

V and J are TRBV29-1 and TRBJ1-4; a weak D match, TRBD1 (5 bases). V shed 0 bases and J shed 8 bases, with 7 bases lying between them. CDR1 is SQVTM, CDR2 ANQGSEA, per germline. This CDR3 has 12 amino acids. CDR3 loop: CSVEEQGEKLFF. The CDR3 DNA reads TGCAGCGTTGAAGAGCAGGGCGAAAAACTGTTTTTT.

V gene TRBV6-2 or TRBV6-3 combines with J gene TRBJ2-1; TRBD2 is a possible D gene (6 bases). Deletions cut 5 bases from V and 7 bases from J, with 18 bases between. Germline CDR1 MNHEY, CDR2 SVGEGT. The CDR3 covers 15 residues. CDR3 amino acids: CASSPIAVRRNEQFF. The CDR3 DNA follows: TGTGCCAGCAGTCCGATAGCGGTTCGCAGGAATGAGCAGTTCTTC.

CDR3 amino acids: CAWSVRGQWGPPLHF. The DNA for the CDR3 is TGTGCCTGGAGTGTAAGGGGCCAGTGGGGGCCACCCCTCCACTTT. This rearrangement joins TRBV30 to TRBJ1-6; a possible D gene is TRBD1 (6 bases). Per the germline V gene, CDR1 is GTSNPN and CDR2 is SVGIG (reference sequence). Trimming pared 0 bases from V and 11 bases from J, leaving 17 bases between. This CDR3 has 15 residues.

This rearrangement joins TRBV6-2 or TRBV6-3 to TRBJ1-5; D possibly corresponds to TRBD1 (6 bases). The CDR3 is 16 amino acids. Germline V gives CDR1 MNHEY, CDR2 SVGEGT. The V end was cut by 2 bases, the J end by 6 bases, with 17 bases between. This chain's CDR3 is CASSYGSYRAGQPQHF. CDR3 sequence (DNA): TGTGCCAGCAGTTACGGGTCATACAGGGCCGGTCAGCCCCAGCATTTT.

The chain has TRBV4-2 and TRBJ2-2; 9 bases fit TRBD1. J gave up 4 bases and V 4 bases, and 7 bases lay outside the gene matches. CDR3 length equals 16 residues. CDR1 and CDR2 (germline): LGHNA, YNFKEQ. This chain's CDR3 is CASSPRQGEATGELFF. The CDR3 DNA is TGTGCCAGCAGCCCCCGACAGGGGGAAGCCACCGGGGAGCTGTTTTTT.

The J gene is TRBJ2-5, the V gene TRBV7-3; 9 nucleotides agree with TRBD2. Germline lookup yields CDR1 SGHTA and CDR2 FQGTGA. V lost 5 bases, J lost 5 bases, and 9 bases stayed unmatched. The CDR3 is made up of 15 amino acids. The CDR3 region has the DNA TGTGCCAGCAGCCGCGGGACTAGCCGGGTGGAGACCCAGTACTTC. It is translated as CASSRGTSRVETQYF.

The chain's CDR3 is CASSLFGGTGNTIYF. The CDR3 DNA is TGTGCCAGCAGCTTGTTTGGGGGTACTGGAAACACCATATATTTT. V usage is TRBV5-6 and J usage is TRBJ1-3, with D perhaps matching TRBD1 (5 bases). Germline loops: CDR1 SGHDT, CDR2 YYEEEE. Deletions cut 1 base from V and 2 bases from J, with 10 bases between. The CDR3 totals 15 residues.

This chain joins TRBV11-3 and TRBJ2-7; 10 bases match TRBD2. Germline V CDR1 and CDR2: SGHNT, YENEEA. V trimming: 1 base; J trimming: 3 bases; junction bases outside the gene matches: 3. The CDR3 totals 15 residues. CDR3 sequence: CASSLVLAGFYEQYV. The CDR3 coding sequence is TGTGCCAGCAGCTTAGTACTAGCGGGATTCTACGAGCAGTACGTC.

The V call is TRBV19, the J call TRBJ1-4, with D possibly TRBD1 on 6 matching bases. The CDR3 length is 15 residues. Trimming pared 7 bases from V and 6 bases from J, leaving 18 bases between. Germline V gives CDR1 LNHDA, CDR2 SQIVND (reference sequence). The CDR3 bases are TGTGCCAGTATTGGGCGGGGGCGGTTTTATGAAAAACTGTTTTTT. Translating gives CASIGRGRFYEKLFF.

V usage is TRBV4-3 and J usage is TRBJ2-3; no reliable D call. V dropped 1 base and J dropped 6 bases, with 8 bases sitting between them. Looked up from germline, CDR1 is LGHNA and CDR2 is YSLEER. The CDR3 extends over 13 amino acids. The CDR3 spells CASSQVKADTQYF. The CDR3, as DNA: TGCGCCAGCAGCCAAGTCAAGGCGGATACGCAGTATTTT.

J is TRBJ2-6 and V is TRBV15, with D unclear. CDR1 is LNHNV and CDR2 is YYDKDF in the germline V gene (reference sequence). The CDR3 spans 17 residues. With 0 bases removed from V and 1 base from J, the gap between germline ends came to 10 bases. This chain's CDR3 is CATSREYATSGANVLTF. CDR3 DNA sequence: TGTGCCACCAGCAGAGAGTACGCTACTTCTGGGGCCAACGTCCTGACTTTC.

This chain connects TRBV18 to TRBJ1-2, with 9 nucleotides matching TRBD1. The junction had 9 bases not matched to a gene; V was cut back by 0 bases and J by 7 bases. The CDR3 extends over 16 amino acids. CDR1 KGHSH and CDR2 LQKENI come from the germline V gene. CDR3 DNA: TGTGCCAGCTCACCACCGGGACAGGGAGCAGGCGGTGGCTACACCTTC. This gives the protein CASSPPGQGAGGGYTF.

The V gene is TRBV7-9, the J gene TRBJ2-1; D possibly matches TRBD1 or TRBD2 (5 bases each). V lost 3 bases, J lost 2 bases, and 14 bases lay in between. The CDR3 sequence is 16 residues long. The germline V gene encodes CDR1 SEHNR and CDR2 FQNEAQ (reference sequence). The CDR3: CASSLSGTHPYNEQFF. The CDR3 DNA reads as TGTGCCAGCAGCTTGTCAGGGACCCATCCCTACAATGAGCAGTTCTTC.

The chain carries TRBV13 and TRBJ2-6; 11 bases fit TRBD1. This CDR3 contains 19 residues. Germline CDR1 reads PRHDT; CDR2 reads FYEKMQ (reference sequence). V lost 1 base, J lost 0 bases, and 5 bases stayed unmatched. CDR3 sequence reads: CASSLESGTGGSGANVLTF. The CDR3 region has the DNA TGTGCCAGCAGCTTAGAATCGGGGACAGGGGGCTCTGGGGCCAACGTCCTGACTTTC.

This rearrangement joins TRBV4-3 to TRBJ1-3; 9 bases are shared with TRBD1. From germline, CDR1 is LGHNA and CDR2 YSLEER. Losses at the gene ends were 5 bases for V and 3 bases for J; bases not matched to a gene: 5. This CDR3 is 15 amino acids long. CDR3 loop: CASSTRTGVGNTIYF. CDR3 in DNA: TGCGCCAGCAGCACCCGGACAGGGGTTGGAAACACCATATATTTT.

J is TRBJ1-1 and V is TRBV7-3; weak D call: TRBD1 (5 bases). CDR1 SGHTA and CDR2 FQGTGA come from the germline V gene. The CDR3 has 16 residues. With 5 bases removed from V and 3 bases from J, the gap between germline ends came to 19 bases. Here the CDR3 DNA reads TGTGCCAGCAGCACCGGTGGGGGGAGAGGGCACACTGAAGCTTTCTTT. Translated: CASSTGGGRGHTEAFF.